This entry lists 32 T cell receptor beta chains sequenced from one sample in a study of T cell responses to AZD1222 COVID-19 vaccine. TCRdb's copy holds only in-frame clones and misses some; the assay was immunoSEQ multiplex PCR. The profile shows over 110,000 clones, around 91% of them singletons. The sample here was peripheral blood, taken on day 0 of AZD1222 vaccination. These TCRs come from an adult in good health.

The chain employs TRBV6-5 and TRBJ1-6; no clear D gene. CDR3 length equals 13 residues. Per the germline V gene, CDR1 is MNHEY and CDR2 is SVGAGI. Between the trimmed V and J ends, which lost 7 bases and 8 bases, there was a span of 12 bases. The CDR3 DNA follows: TGTGCCAGCACCGGGCCCCTCGATTCACCCCTCCACTTT. Encoded protein: CASTGPLDSPLHF.

The chain carries TRBV7-3 and TRBJ2-3, with TRBD2 as a possible D gene (5 bases). V was cut by 5 bases and J by 4 bases, with 13 bases left in between. The CDR3 length is 14 residues. Per germline, CDR1 SGHTA and CDR2 FQGTGA. CDR3 DNA sequence: TGTGCCAGCAGCCCCTATAGCGTTTCAGATACGCAGTATTTT. Residues: CASSPYSVSDTQYF.

V is TRBV12-3 or TRBV12-4 and J is TRBJ1-2; a possible D gene is TRBD1 (5 bases). V was trimmed by 5 bases and J by 12 bases, leaving 16 bases between them. This CDR3 is built from 12 residues. The CDR3 DNA reads TGTGCCAGCAGTATTAGACGACAGTCGGACACCTTC. Protein: CASSIRRQSDTF.

The rearrangement links TRBV2 to TRBJ1-6, with 9 bases identical to TRBD1. The germline V gene encodes CDR1 SNHLY and CDR2 FYNNEI. The junction had 9 bases not matched to a gene; V was cut back by 6 bases and J by 9 bases. The CDR3 runs 15 residues. The CDR3 sequence is CASRKGQGRGSPLHF. In DNA, the CDR3 is TGTGCCAGCAGAAAAGGACAGGGGAGAGGTTCACCCCTCCACTTT.

The chain has TRBV19 and TRBJ1-2; no clear D gene. With 3 bases removed from V and 2 bases from J, the gap between germline ends came to 7 bases. The CDR3 is 13 residues long. Germline V lookup: CDR1 LNHDA, CDR2 SQIVND (reference sequence). CDR3 region: CASSIGLNYGYTF. CDR3 nucleotides: TGTGCCAGTAGTATCGGTCTCAACTATGGCTACACCTTC. Full variable domain (outside the CDR3, taken from reference TRBV19 and TRBJ1-2): DGGITQSPKYLFRKEGQNVTLSCEQNLNHDAMYWYRQDPGQGLRLIYYSQIVNDFQKGDIAEGYSVSREKKESFPLTVTSAQKNPTAFYLCASSIGLNYGYTFGSGTRLTVV.

V and J are TRBV9 and TRBJ1-1; D is possibly TRBD1 (5 bases). The CDR3 spans 12 residues. The V end lost 0 bases, the J end lost 9 bases, and 9 bases lay between the germline ends. In germline, CDR1 is SGDLS, CDR2 YYNGEE. The CDR3 protein is CASSVGGRQAFF. CDR3 in DNA: TGTGCCAGCAGCGTAGGGGGCCGACAAGCTTTCTTT.

The rearrangement links TRBV19 to TRBJ1-1; D remains unclear. Trimming stripped 5 bases from V and 1 base from J, with 14 bases between. Germline loops: CDR1 LNHDA, CDR2 SQIVND (reference sequence). CDR3 length: 15 amino acids. For the CDR3, the DNA is TGTGCCAGTAGTTCCATACGGCCTCCGAACACTGAAGCTTTCTTT. Protein product: CASSSIRPPNTEAFF.

The J gene is TRBJ2-7, the V gene TRBV6-6, with a tentative D call TRBD1 (6 bases). CDR1 and CDR2 (germline): MNHNY, SVGAGI (reference sequence). The CDR3 runs to 15 residues. V lost 2 bases, J lost 6 bases, and 17 bases lay in between. The CDR3 region has the DNA TGTGCCAGCAGTTACCCTCAGAAAGGGGGAAGCGAGCAGTACTTC. Its protein product is CASSYPQKGGSEQYF.

The V gene is TRBV9, the J gene TRBJ2-5; a possible D gene is TRBD2 (5 bases). The CDR3 extends over 14 amino acids. In germline, CDR1 is SGDLS, CDR2 YYNGEE. Trimming pared 3 bases from V and 4 bases from J, leaving 13 bases between. The CDR3 DNA sequence: TGTGCCAGCAGCGCCAGCCCCCGGGGAGAGACCCAGTACTTC. Amino acids: CASSASPRGETQYF.

The chain employs TRBV11-2 and TRBJ2-1; 10 positions agree with TRBD2. CDR3 length equals 17 residues. In germline, CDR1 is SGHAT, CDR2 FQNNGV. V was clipped by 3 bases and J by 6 bases; unmatched bases: 11. The CDR3 bases are TGTGCCAGCAGCTTGACTTTAGCGGGGGGCCCTCTCAATGAGCAGTTCTTC. It codes for CASSLTLAGGPLNEQFF.

This chain connects TRBV5-1 to TRBJ2-4, with no clear D. This CDR3 has 14 amino acids. V lost 0 bases, J lost 2 bases, and 6 bases lay in between. CDR1 SGHRS and CDR2 YFSETQ come from the germline V gene. CDR3 sequence: CASSLAGTKNIQYF. The CDR3 bases are TGCGCCAGCAGCTTGGCAGGTACCAAAAACATTCAGTACTTC.

Only one count was recorded for this clone. The CDR3 DNA sequence: TGTGCCTGGAGGGGGACACCGAGGGACAGCACTGAAGCTTTCTTT. This translates into CAWRGTPRDSTEAFF. The V and J genes are TRBV30 and TRBJ1-1, with TRBD1 matching over 7 bases. The CDR3 covers 15 residues. V lost 3 bases and J lost 4; bases outside the gene matches: 11. CDR1 and CDR2 (germline): GTSNPN, SVGIG (reference sequence).

In the case of this clone: Distinct nucleotide sequences in the sample also encode this CDR3. CDR3 amino acids: CASSPTGADTQYF. The DNA for the CDR3 is TGTGCCAGCTCACCGACAGGTGCAGATACGCAGTATTTT. The chain joins TRBV18 to TRBJ2-3, with a weak D call TRBD1 (6 bases). The CDR3 spans 13 residues. V was pared by 3 bases and J by 4 bases, with 8 bases between. In germline, CDR1 is KGHSH, CDR2 LQKENI.

This chain connects TRBV7-2 to TRBJ1-5; no firm D call. The germline V gene encodes CDR1 SGHTA and CDR2 FQGNSA. V dropped 5 bases and J dropped 3 bases, with 14 bases sitting between them. CDR3 size: 15 residues. CDR3 residues: CASSPRVGYNQPQHF. CDR3 DNA: TGTGCCAGCAGCCCCCGTGTTGGGTACAATCAGCCCCAGCATTTT.

The J gene is TRBJ2-7, the V gene TRBV9, with D unclear. Looked up from germline, CDR1 is SGDLS and CDR2 is YYNGEE. The CDR3 totals 12 residues. V was clipped by 5 bases and J by 3 bases, with 9 bases between them. Here the CDR3 reads CASSATGYEQYF. DNA of the CDR3: TGTGCCAGCAGTGCCACGGGCTACGAGCAGTACTTC.

CDR3 in DNA: TGTGCCAGCGGCGGCTCTAGCTCTGGGGCCAACGTCCTGACTTTC. Its translation: CASGGSSSGANVLTF. The rearrangement links TRBV19 to TRBJ2-6, with D hard to call. Germline V gene lookup returns CDR1 LNHDA and CDR2 SQIVND (reference sequence). The CDR3 consists of 15 residues. The ends were cut back, 9 bases at V and 0 bases at J, with 12 bases in the middle.

The J gene is TRBJ2-1, the V gene TRBV9; D is perhaps TRBD1 (5 bases). The length of the CDR3 is 12 residues. The germline V gene encodes CDR1 SGDLS and CDR2 YYNGEE. Trimming shortened V by 4 bases and J by 7 bases, and 9 bases separated the two germline ends. The CDR3 sequence is CASSTAGNEQFF. CDR3 in DNA: TGTGCCAGCAGCACAGCAGGGAATGAGCAGTTCTTC.

The chain uses TRBV5-1 and TRBJ2-3; D ambiguous. The CDR3 extends over 12 amino acids. Germline CDR1 SGHRS, CDR2 YFSETQ. Trimming removed 2 bases at V and 3 bases at J, with 4 bases between. CDR3 sequence (DNA): TGCGCCAGCAGCTTTGAGACAGATACGCAGTATTTT. This codes for CASSFETDTQYF.

The V gene is TRBV19, the J gene TRBJ1-5, with D possibly being TRBD1 (6 bases). Germline loops: CDR1 LNHDA, CDR2 SQIVND (reference sequence). The CDR3 extends over 17 amino acids. V lost 7 bases and J lost 3, with 22 bases in between. Written as DNA, the CDR3 is TGTGCCAGTATGGGGACACTATTAACGGCATTCAATCAGCCCCAGCATTTT. Translated: CASMGTLLTAFNQPQHF.

This clone was observed once. The chain links TRBV7-8 to TRBJ1-6, with 9 bases matching TRBD1. Unmatched junction bases numbered 7, after V lost 9 bases and J lost 10 bases. The CDR3 is 13 residues long. Germline CDR1 and CDR2: SGHVS and FQNEAQ. CDR3 region: CASTGTGKSPLHF. CDR3 DNA sequence: TGTGCCAGTACCGGGACAGGGAAGTCACCCCTCCACTTT.

The CDR3 loop reads CASGAAPALGGYTF. The CDR3 DNA follows: TGTGCCAGCGGGGCAGCCCCGGCATTGGGGGGCTACACCTTC. The V gene is TRBV27, the J gene TRBJ1-2; D perhaps matches TRBD1 (5 bases). Trimming pared 8 bases from V and 8 bases from J, leaving 21 bases between. Germline CDR1 is MNHEY and CDR2 is SMNVEV (reference sequence). This CDR3 is 14 amino acids long.

V gene TRBV6-6 combines with J gene TRBJ1-6; D possibly corresponds to TRBD1 (5 bases). Germline V CDR1 and CDR2: MNHNY, SVGAGI (reference sequence). V lost 4 bases, J lost 9 bases, and 16 bases lay in between. The CDR3 contains 15 residues. The CDR3 sequence: CASSSPDSPSSPLHF. CDR3 nucleotide sequence: TGTGCCAGCAGTTCCCCCGACAGCCCAAGTTCACCCCTCCACTTT.

V is TRBV28 and J is TRBJ2-3; TRBD1 aligns across 10 bases. From germline, CDR1 is MDHEN and CDR2 SYDVKM. The J segment lost 0 bases and the V segment lost 1 base, leaving 13 bases of the junction unmatched. The CDR3 extends over 20 amino acids. CDR3 nucleotides: TGTGCCAGCAGTTTATTTCTCTTGAGGGACAGGGGTGCTAGCACAGATACGCAGTATTTT. Amino acids: CASSLFLLRDRGASTDTQYF.

The chain uses TRBV7-2 and TRBJ1-6, with TRBD1 as a possible D gene (5 bases). The CDR3 runs 12 residues. The germline V gene encodes CDR1 SGHTA and CDR2 FQGNSA. With 8 bases removed from V and 9 bases from J, the gap between germline ends came to 11 bases. The CDR3 region is CASFGGVSPLHF. In DNA form, the CDR3 reads TGTGCCAGCTTCGGGGGGGTTTCACCCCTCCACTTT.

The chain carries TRBV19 and TRBJ1-1; 7 bases agree with TRBD1. Per germline, CDR1 LNHDA and CDR2 SQIVND (reference sequence). This CDR3 has 14 residues. Trimming took 6 bases from V and 4 from J; bases not matched to a gene: 8. The CDR3 reads CASRVRQGGTEAFF. The CDR3 DNA follows: TGTGCCAGTAGAGTCCGACAGGGCGGCACTGAAGCTTTCTTT.

J is TRBJ1-2 and V is TRBV10-3; 7 bases are shared with TRBD1. V trimming: 2 bases; J trimming: 2 bases; junction bases outside the gene matches: 8. The CDR3 totals 16 residues. CDR1 and CDR2 (germline): ENHRY, SYGVKD. DNA of the CDR3: TGTGCCATCAGTGAGGCGACAGGGTCACGCAACTATGGCTACACCTTC. Translating gives CAISEATGSRNYGYTF.

J is TRBJ2-5 and V is TRBV6-5; perhaps TRBD1 as D (5 bases). Trimming took 5 bases from V and 2 from J, leaving 15 bases between them. Germline V gives CDR1 MNHEY, CDR2 SVGAGI. CDR3 length: 15 amino acids. In nucleotides, the CDR3 is TGTGCCAGCAGTAAACCAGGGTTGAGGCAAGAGACCCAGTACTTC. It yields the protein CASSKPGLRQETQYF.

The rearrangement joins TRBV7-9 to TRBJ1-2, with D uncertain. Germline loops: CDR1 SEHNR, CDR2 FQNEAQ (reference sequence). Trimming left V 4 bases short and J 5 bases short, with 11 bases between. The CDR3 is 13 amino acids. This CDR3 reads CASSSRAGYGYTF. The DNA of the CDR3 is TGTGCCAGCAGCTCCCGGGCAGGTTATGGCTACACCTTC.

J is TRBJ1-1 and V is TRBV5-1, with 7 bases lining up with TRBD1. The CDR3 is 16 residues long. Germline V CDR1 and CDR2: SGHRS, YFSETQ. J lost 4 bases, V lost 2 bases, and 11 bases had no gene match. The CDR3 protein is CASSLPGQSQFTEAFF. The CDR3 region has the DNA TGCGCCAGCAGCTTACCGGGACAGAGTCAGTTCACTGAAGCTTTCTTT.

The chain joins TRBV3-1 (or the pseudogene TRBV3-2) to TRBJ2-5, with 9 bases lining up with TRBD1. V lost 1 base and J lost 2; bases outside the gene matches: 2. CDR3 length equals 15 residues. Per germline, CDR1 LGHDT and CDR2 YNNKEL (reference sequence). The DNA for the CDR3 is TGTGCCAGCAGCCAAGGGACAGGGGCGCAAGAGACCCAGTACTTC. Its translation: CASSQGTGAQETQYF.

As to this clone: Germline is not matched at one junction end, which may reflect a read error. The V gene is TRBV5-5, the J gene TRBJ2-7; TRBD1 is a possible D gene (7 bases). Germline-derived CDR1 and CDR2 are SGHKS and YYEKEE (reference sequence). This CDR3 spans 14 amino acids. DNA for the CDR3: TGTGCCAGCAGTTTGGAGGGGGCTACCTACGAGCAGTACTTC. Translation gives CASSLEGATYEQYF.

The chain uses TRBV5-4 and TRBJ1-3; D remains unclear. Trimming removed 0 bases from V and 4 bases from J, with 5 bases in between. The CDR3 runs to 13 residues. Germline-derived CDR1 and CDR2 are SGHNT and YYREEE (reference sequence). The CDR3 region has the DNA TGTGCCAGCAGCTTGGGCGGGGGAAACACCATATATTTT. This codes for CASSLGGGNTIYF.